This note documents a single T cell receptor (beta chain) sequence. The target antigen is unknown. The data belong to a study of human T cells and chemical hapten exposure. Background on the study: Patients got weekly scalp diphenylcyclopropenone doses over the roughly 22-week study. DPC 0.01% went on the upper back by patch test, with reading at 6 days. A patient group, mainly female, showed alopecia areata, totalis or universalis. General study results and limits: While controls formed fewer of them, expanded TCRs formed significantly more large CDR3 similarity clusters.

CDR3 length equals 15 residues. Trimming removed 1 base from V and 4 bases from J; junction bases left unmatched: 6. Each CDR3 protein gets one entry after TCRdb re-called the RACE reads with MiXCR. The data contain about 52,000 distinct CDR3 sequences, about 9.6% of them seen just once; the ten biggest clones take up roughly a tenth. As to time point: pre-sensitization, week 0. As for treatment: therapeutic diphenylcyclopropenone sensitization with weekly scalp DPC. Extraction of total RNA was performed on unfractionated whole blood. This receptor was identified in a woman in her 30s with alopecia areata. Some clones in this sample may be carry-over from other donors' samples. The chain has TRBV12-3 or TRBV12-4 and TRBJ1-2, with TRBD1 matching over 7 bases. Here the sequenced sample was whole blood, taken in connection with sensitization to the hapten diphenylcyclopropenone (DPC). This CDR3 reads CASSLGPGGVYGYTF. CDR3 nucleotide sequence: TGTGCCAGCAGTTTAGGGCCAGGGGGGGTCTATGGCTACACCTTC.